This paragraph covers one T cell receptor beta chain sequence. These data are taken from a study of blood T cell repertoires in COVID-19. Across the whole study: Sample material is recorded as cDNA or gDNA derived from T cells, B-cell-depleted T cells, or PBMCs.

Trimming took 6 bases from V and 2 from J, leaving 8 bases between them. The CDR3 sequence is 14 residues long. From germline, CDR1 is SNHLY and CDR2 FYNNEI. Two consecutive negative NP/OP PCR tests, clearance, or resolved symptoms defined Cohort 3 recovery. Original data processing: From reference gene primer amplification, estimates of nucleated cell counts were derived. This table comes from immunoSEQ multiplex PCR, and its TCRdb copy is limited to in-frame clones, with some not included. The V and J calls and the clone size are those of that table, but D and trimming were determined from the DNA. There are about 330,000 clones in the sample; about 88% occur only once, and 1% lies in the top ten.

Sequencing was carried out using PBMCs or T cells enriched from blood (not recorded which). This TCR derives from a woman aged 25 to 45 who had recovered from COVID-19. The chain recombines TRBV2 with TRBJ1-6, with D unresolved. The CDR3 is CASRAGAYNSPLHF. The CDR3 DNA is TGTGCCAGCAGGGCGGGCGCCTATAATTCACCCCTCCACTTT.